Here is one TCR beta chain with its context. The data stem from a study of blood T cell repertoires in COVID-19. About the research overall: Samples came from the United States, Italy and Spain, spanning acute and convalescent COVID-19. Sources were T cells, B-cell-depleted T cells, or PBMCs; the material itself was cDNA or gDNA.

Per the original methods: How many nucleated cells were present was estimated from reference gene primer amplification. The table came from immunoSEQ multiplex PCR; TCRdb's copy has only in-frame clones and leaves some out. Clonal size and the V and J genes are those of that table, whereas D and trimming came from the DNA. The data contain about 360,000 clones, roughly 86% of them seen just once; the ten biggest clones take up about 2.9%. After removal of 4 bases from V and 4 bases from J, the junction contained 6 bases not matched to a gene. The CDR3 is 15 residues long. Germline-derived CDR1 and CDR2 are GTSNPN and SVGIG (reference sequence).

The sequence derives from a human donor in a cohort sampled during active COVID-19. The chain has TRBV30 and TRBJ2-5; 13 nucleotides match TRBD2. Sequenced material: peripheral blood. The CDR3 bases are TGTGCCTGGACCGCCCGACTAGCGGGGGGAGAGACCCAGTACTTC. Translating it yields CAWTARLAGGETQYF.